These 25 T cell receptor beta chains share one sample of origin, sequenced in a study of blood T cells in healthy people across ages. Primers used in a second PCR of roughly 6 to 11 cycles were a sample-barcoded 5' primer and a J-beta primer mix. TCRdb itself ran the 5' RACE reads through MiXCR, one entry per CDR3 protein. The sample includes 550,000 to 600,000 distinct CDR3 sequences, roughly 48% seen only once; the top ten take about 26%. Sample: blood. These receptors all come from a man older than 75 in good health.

The CDR3 DNA follows: TGCAGTGCTAGGCCCCCTGTTCCGGGGAATGGCTACACCTTC. It is translated as CSARPPVPGNGYTF. The V and J genes are TRBV20-1 and TRBJ1-2, with D hard to call. The CDR3 spans 14 residues. The V end lost 3 bases, the J end lost 6 bases, and 17 bases lay between the germline ends. Germline loops: CDR1 DFQATT, CDR2 SNEGSKA (reference sequence).

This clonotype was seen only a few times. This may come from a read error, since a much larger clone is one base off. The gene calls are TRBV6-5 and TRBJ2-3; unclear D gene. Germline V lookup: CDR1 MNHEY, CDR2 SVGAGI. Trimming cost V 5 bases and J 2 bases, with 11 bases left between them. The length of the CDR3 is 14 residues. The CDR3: CASSDQDLTDTQYF. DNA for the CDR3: TGTGCCAGCAGTGACCAAGACCTCACAGATACGCAGTATTTT.

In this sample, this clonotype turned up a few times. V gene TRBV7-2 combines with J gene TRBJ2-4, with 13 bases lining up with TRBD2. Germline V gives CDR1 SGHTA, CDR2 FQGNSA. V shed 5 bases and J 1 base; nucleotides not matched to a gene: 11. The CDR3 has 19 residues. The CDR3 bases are TGTGCCAGCAGCCCACCGGGACTAGCGGGAAGTGGGGCCAAAAACATTCAGTACTTC. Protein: CASSPPGLAGSGAKNIQYF.

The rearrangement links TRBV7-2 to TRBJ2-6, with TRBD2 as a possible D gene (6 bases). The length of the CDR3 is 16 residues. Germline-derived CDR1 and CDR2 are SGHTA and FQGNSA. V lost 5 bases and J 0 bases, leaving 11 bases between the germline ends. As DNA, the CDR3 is TGTGCCAGCAGCATCCAGGGACTCTCTGGGGCCAACGTCCTGACTTTC. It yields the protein CASSIQGLSGANVLTF.

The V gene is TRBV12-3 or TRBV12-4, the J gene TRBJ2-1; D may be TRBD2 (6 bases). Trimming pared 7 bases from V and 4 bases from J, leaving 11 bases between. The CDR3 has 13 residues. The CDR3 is CASIQRAYNEQFF. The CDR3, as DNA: TGTGCCAGCATCCAGCGGGCTTACAATGAGCAGTTCTTC.

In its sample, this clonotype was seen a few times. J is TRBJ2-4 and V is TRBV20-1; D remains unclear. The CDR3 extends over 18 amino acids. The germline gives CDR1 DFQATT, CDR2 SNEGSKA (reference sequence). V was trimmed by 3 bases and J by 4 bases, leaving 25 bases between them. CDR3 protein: CSASGAASPKLNKNIQYF. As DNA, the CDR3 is TGCAGTGCTAGTGGCGCGGCCAGCCCGAAGTTAAATAAAAACATTCAGTACTTC.

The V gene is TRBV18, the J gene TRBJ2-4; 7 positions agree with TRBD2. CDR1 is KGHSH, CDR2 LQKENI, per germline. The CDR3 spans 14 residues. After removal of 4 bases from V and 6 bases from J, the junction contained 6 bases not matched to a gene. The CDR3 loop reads CASSLQGEGNIQYF. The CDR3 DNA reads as TGTGCCAGCTCACTTCAAGGGGAGGGAAACATTCAGTACTTC.

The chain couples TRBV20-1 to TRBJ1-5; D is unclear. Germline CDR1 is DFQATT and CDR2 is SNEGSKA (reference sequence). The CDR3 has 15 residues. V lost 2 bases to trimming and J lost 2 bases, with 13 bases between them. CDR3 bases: TGCAGTGCTAGAATCTACAGCGGGGGCAATCAGCCCCAGCATTTT. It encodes CSARIYSGGNQPQHF.

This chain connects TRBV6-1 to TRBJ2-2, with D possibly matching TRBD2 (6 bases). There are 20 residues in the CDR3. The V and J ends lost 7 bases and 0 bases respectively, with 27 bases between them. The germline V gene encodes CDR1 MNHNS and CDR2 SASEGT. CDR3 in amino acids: CASTQQPGLHLTTNTGELFF. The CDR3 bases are TGTGCCAGCACCCAACAGCCGGGACTCCACTTAACAACGAACACCGGGGAGCTGTTTTTT.

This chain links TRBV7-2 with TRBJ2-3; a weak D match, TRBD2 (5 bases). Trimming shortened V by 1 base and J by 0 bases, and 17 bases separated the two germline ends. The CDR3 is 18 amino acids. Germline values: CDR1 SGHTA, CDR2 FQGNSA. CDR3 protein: CASSLEPTRVTSTDTQYF. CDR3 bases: TGTGCCAGCAGCTTAGAACCCACTAGGGTTACTAGCACAGATACGCAGTATTTT.

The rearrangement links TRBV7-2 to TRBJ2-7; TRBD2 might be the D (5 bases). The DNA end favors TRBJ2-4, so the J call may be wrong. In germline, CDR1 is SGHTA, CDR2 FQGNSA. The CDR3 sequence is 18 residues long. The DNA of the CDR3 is TGTGCCAGCAGCGCCCATGGGTGGCGGACTGGTGGGCAAAACATTCAGTACTTC. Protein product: CASSAHGWRTGGQNIQYF.

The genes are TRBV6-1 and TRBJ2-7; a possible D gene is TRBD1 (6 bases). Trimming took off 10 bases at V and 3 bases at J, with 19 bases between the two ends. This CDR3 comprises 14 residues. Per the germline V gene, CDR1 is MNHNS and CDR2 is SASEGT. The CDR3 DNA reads TGTGCCAACAGACCGCAGACAGGTTACTACGAGCAGTACTTC. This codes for CANRPQTGYYEQYF.

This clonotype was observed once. CDR3 DNA: TGCGCCAGCAGCTTACAGGGAGGGCCCTACGAGCAGTACTTC. Translated: CASSLQGGPYEQYF. The gene calls are TRBV5-1 and TRBJ2-7; TRBD2 is a possible D gene (7 bases). CDR1 and CDR2 from the germline V gene are SGHRS and YFSETQ. The CDR3 runs to 14 residues. Trimming cost V 2 bases and J 2 bases, with 11 bases left between them.

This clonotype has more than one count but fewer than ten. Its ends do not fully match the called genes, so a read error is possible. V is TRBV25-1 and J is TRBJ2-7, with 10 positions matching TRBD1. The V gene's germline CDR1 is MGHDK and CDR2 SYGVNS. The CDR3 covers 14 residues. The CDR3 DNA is TGTGCCAGCAGAGAGACAGGGGGCTCCTCCGAGCAGTACTTC. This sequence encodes CASRETGGSSEQYF.

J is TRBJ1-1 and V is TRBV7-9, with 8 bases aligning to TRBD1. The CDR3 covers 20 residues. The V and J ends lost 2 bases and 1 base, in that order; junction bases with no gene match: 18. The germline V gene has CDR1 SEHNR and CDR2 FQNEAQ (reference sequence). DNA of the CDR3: TGTGCCAGCAGCTTATCTGCGGGGAGGGGACAGGAGTATGGGAACACTGAAGCTTTCTTT. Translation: CASSLSAGRGQEYGNTEAFF. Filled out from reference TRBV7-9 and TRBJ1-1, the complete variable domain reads DTGVSQNPRHKITKRGQNVTFRCDPISEHNRLYWYRQTLGQGPEFLTYFQNEAQLEKSRLLSDRFSAERPKGSFSTLEIQRTEQGDSAMYLCASSLSAGRGQEYGNTEAFFGQGTRLTVV.

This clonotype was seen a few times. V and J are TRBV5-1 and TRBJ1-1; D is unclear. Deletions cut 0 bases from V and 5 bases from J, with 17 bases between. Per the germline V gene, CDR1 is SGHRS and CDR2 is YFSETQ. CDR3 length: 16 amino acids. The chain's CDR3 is CASSLGSGGLETEAFF. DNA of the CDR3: TGCGCCAGCAGCTTGGGCTCGGGAGGGTTGGAGACTGAAGCTTTCTTT. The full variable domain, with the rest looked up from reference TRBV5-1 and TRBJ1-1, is KAGVTQTPRYLIKTRGQQVTLSCSPISGHRSVSWYQQTPGQGLQFLFEYFSETQRNKGNFPGRFSGRQFSNSRSEMNVSTLELGDSALYLCASSLGSGGLETEAFFGQGTRLTVV.

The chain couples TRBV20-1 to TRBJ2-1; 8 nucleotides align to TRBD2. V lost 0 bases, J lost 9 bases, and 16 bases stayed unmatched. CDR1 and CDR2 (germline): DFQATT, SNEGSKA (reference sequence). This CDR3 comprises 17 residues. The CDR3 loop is CSARDRREDPIHREQFF. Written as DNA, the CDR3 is TGCAGTGCTAGAGATAGGCGGGAGGACCCCATTCACCGTGAGCAGTTCTTC.

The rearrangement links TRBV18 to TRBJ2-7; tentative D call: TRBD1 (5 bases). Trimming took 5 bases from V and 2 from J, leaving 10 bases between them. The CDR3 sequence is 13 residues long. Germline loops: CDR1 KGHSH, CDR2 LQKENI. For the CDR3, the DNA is TGTGCCAGCTCAAATGCAGGGCCCTACGAGCAGTACTTC. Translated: CASSNAGPYEQYF.

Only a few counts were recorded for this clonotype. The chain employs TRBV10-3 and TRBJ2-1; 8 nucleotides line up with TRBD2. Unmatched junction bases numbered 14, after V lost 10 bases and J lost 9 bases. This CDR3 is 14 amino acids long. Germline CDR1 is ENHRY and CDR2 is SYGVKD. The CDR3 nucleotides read TGTGCCACCGGGGGGGGTGGGAGTAAGGGTGAGCAGTTCTTC. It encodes CATGGGGSKGEQFF.

Written as DNA, the CDR3 is TGTGCCAGCGCCGGGACAGGGCGAAATCAGCCCCAGCATTTT. It specifies CASAGTGRNQPQHF. The chain combines TRBV28 with TRBJ1-5; 9 nucleotides agree with TRBD1. This CDR3 is 14 amino acids long. Per germline, CDR1 MDHEN and CDR2 SYDVKM. Trimming at V came to 8 bases and at J to 4 bases, leaving 6 bases not matched to a gene.

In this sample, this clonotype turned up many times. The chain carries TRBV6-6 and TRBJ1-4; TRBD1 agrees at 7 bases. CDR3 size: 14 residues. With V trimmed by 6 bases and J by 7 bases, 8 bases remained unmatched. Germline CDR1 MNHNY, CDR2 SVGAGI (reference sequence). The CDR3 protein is CASSPRQGGEKLFF. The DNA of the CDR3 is TGTGCCAGCAGCCCCAGACAGGGTGGTGAAAAACTGTTTTTT.

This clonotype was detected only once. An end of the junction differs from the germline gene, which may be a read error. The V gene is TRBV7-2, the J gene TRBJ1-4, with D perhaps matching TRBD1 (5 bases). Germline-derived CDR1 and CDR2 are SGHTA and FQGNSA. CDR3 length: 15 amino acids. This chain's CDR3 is CASRLGRGTNEKLFF. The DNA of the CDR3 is TGTGCCAGCAGATTAGGGAGGGGAACTAATGAAAAACTGTTTTTT.

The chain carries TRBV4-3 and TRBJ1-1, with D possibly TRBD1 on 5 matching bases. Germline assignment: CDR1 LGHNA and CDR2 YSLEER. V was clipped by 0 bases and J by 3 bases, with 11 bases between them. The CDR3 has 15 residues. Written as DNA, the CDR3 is TGCGCCAGCAGCCAAGAGGGGGGTAGATACACTGAAGCTTTCTTT. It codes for CASSQEGGRYTEAFF.

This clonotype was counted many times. The DNA for the CDR3 is TGTGCCAGCAGTTCGGGACAGGGCAATGAGCAGTTCTTC. This sequence encodes CASSSGQGNEQFF. The genes are TRBV6-5 and TRBJ2-1, with 9 bases lining up with TRBD1. This CDR3 is built from 13 residues. Trimming cost V 4 bases and J 6 bases; bases outside gene matches: 1. Germline CDR1 is MNHEY and CDR2 is SVGAGI.

The CDR3 DNA follows: TGTGCCATCAGTAATTCCGGGACAGGGCCTGATCAGCCCCAGCATTTT. It codes for CAISNSGTGPDQPQHF. The J gene is TRBJ1-5, the V gene TRBV10-3; 9 bases map to TRBD1. CDR3 length equals 16 residues. Germline assignment: CDR1 ENHRY and CDR2 SYGVKD. The J segment lost 5 bases and the V segment lost 5 bases, leaving 10 bases of the junction unmatched.